This T cell receptor beta chain was sequenced for a study of STAT5B mutations in CD4+ large granular lymphocyte leukemia. This clone was seen only once. V was trimmed by 2 bases and J by 10 bases, leaving 12 bases between them. The CDR3 is 14 amino acids. Germline V CDR1 and CDR2: MRHNA, SNTAGT. TCRdb's copy holds only in-frame clones and misses some; the assay was immunoSEQ multiplex PCR. The sample consists of tens of thousands of clones, roughly 80% of them appearing once. Sequenced input: CD4+ T cells from blood buffy coats. This TCR came from a human donor in good health. J is TRBJ1-6 and V is TRBV6-4, with D uncertain. CDR3 DNA: TGTGCCAGCAGTGACATGAAAGGAGGATCACCCCTCCACTTT. It yields the protein CASSDMKGGSPLHF.